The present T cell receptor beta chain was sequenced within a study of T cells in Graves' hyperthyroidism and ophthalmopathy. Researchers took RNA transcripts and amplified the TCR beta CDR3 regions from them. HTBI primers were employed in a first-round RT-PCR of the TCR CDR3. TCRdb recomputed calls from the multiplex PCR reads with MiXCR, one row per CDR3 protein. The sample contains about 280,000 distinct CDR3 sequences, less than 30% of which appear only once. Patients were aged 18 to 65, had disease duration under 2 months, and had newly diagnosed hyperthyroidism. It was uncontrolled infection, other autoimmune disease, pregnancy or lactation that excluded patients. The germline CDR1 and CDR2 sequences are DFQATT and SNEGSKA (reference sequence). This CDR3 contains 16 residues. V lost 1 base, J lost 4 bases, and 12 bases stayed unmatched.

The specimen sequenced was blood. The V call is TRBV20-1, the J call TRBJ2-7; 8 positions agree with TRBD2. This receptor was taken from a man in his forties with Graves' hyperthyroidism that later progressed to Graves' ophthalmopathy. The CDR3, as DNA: TGCAGTGCTAGAGGGGAGCGGGGCGGGAGGCGATACGAGCAGTACTTC. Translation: CSARGERGGRRYEQYF.